These 8 T cell receptor beta chains were sequenced from one sample in a study of blood T cell repertoires in COVID-19. The assay was immunoSEQ multiplex PCR, and TCRdb's table has in-frame clones only and misses some. This table holds some 150,000 clones, about four fifths found once. Sequencing was done on a sample of PBMCs or T cells enriched from blood (not recorded which). The receptors were sampled from a woman in her fifties or sixties in a cohort exposed to, infected with or recovered from COVID-19 (not recorded which).

The rearrangement joins TRBV29-1 to TRBJ2-7, with no clear D. The germline V gene has CDR1 SQVTM and CDR2 ANQGSEA. The CDR3 totals 12 residues. Deletions cut 4 bases from V and 4 bases from J, with 11 bases between. The CDR3 DNA reads as TGCAGCGTTGGCCATGTTACTTACGAGCAGTACTTC. It encodes CSVGHVTYEQYF.

The chain carries TRBV6-4 and TRBJ1-4; D uncertain. Germline values: CDR1 MRHNA, CDR2 SNTAGT. The CDR3 is 16 residues long. V was clipped by 6 bases and J by 8 bases, with 22 bases between them. The CDR3 region is CASRRKRVRAGEKLFF. The CDR3 DNA reads as TGTGCCAGCAGAAGGAAGCGGGTTCGGGCAGGAGAAAAACTGTTTTTT.

The rearrangement uses TRBV14 and TRBJ2-5; D unresolved. V was clipped by 4 bases and J by 5 bases, with 8 bases between them. This CDR3 is built from 12 residues. Germline CDR1 SGHDN, CDR2 FVKESK. CDR3 amino acids: CASSPRRETQYF. In nucleotides, the CDR3 is TGTGCCAGCAGCCCTAGGCGGGAGACCCAGTACTTC.

V and J are TRBV11-3 and TRBJ1-3; D may be TRBD1 (6 bases). This CDR3 is 15 amino acids long. Trimming shortened V by 4 bases and J by 0 bases, and 10 bases separated the two germline ends. Germline V CDR1 and CDR2: SGHNT, YENEEA. The CDR3: CASSSDSTSGNTIYF. CDR3 coding DNA: TGTGCCAGCAGCTCGGACAGCACCTCTGGAAACACCATATATTTT. The full variable domain, completed using reference TRBV11-3 and TRBJ1-3, is EAGVVQSPRYKIIEKKQPVAFWCNPISGHNTLYWYLQNLGQGPELLIRYENEEAVDDSQLPKDRFSAERLKGVDSTLKIQPAELGDSAVYLCASSSDSTSGNTIYFGEGSWLTVV.

The J gene is TRBJ2-7, the V gene TRBV11-1; TRBD1 agrees at 11 bases. Trimming took 4 bases from V and 1 from J; bases not matched to a gene: 3. The CDR3 length is 15 residues. Germline CDR1 reads SGHAT; CDR2 reads FQDESV (reference sequence). Here the CDR3 reads CASSYRDRGSYEQYF. DNA for the CDR3: TGTGCCAGCAGCTACCGGGACAGGGGGTCCTACGAGCAGTACTTC.

This chain connects TRBV28 to TRBJ1-1, with D possibly being TRBD1 (6 bases). This CDR3 has 13 residues. Trimming left V 3 bases short and J 5 bases short, with 10 bases between. Germline CDR1 and CDR2: MDHEN and SYDVKM. The CDR3 DNA follows: TGTGCCAGCAGTTTGGGGGCCCGGACTGAAGCTTTCTTT. Amino acid sequence: CASSLGARTEAFF.

J is TRBJ1-4 and V is TRBV11-1; 7 bases align to TRBD1. V was pared by 4 bases and J by 5 bases, with 10 bases of the junction left unmatched. The germline gives CDR1 SGHAT, CDR2 FQDESV (reference sequence). The CDR3 totals 16 residues. CDR3 sequence: CASSSTGHEVNEKLFF. CDR3 in DNA: TGTGCCAGCAGCTCGACAGGGCACGAAGTAAATGAAAAACTGTTTTTT.

The gene calls are TRBV4-2 and TRBJ1-5; no reliable D call. CDR1 LGHNA and CDR2 YNFKEQ come from the germline V gene. The length of the CDR3 is 14 residues. The V and J ends lost 0 bases and 2 bases respectively, with 5 bases between them. The CDR3 coding sequence is TGTGCCAGCAGCCAAGATGCAGGCAATCAGCCCCAGCATTTT. Protein sequence: CASSQDAGNQPQHF.